The clone carrying this TCR beta chain appeared a few times. Libraries were prepared by immunoSEQ multiplex PCR; TCRdb keeps only in-frame clonotypes and omits some of them. This table has some 130,000 clones, about 92% appearing once. The sample originates from a study of OX40 agonist ivuxolimab in advanced cancers. Losses at the gene ends were 5 bases for V and 9 bases for J; bases not matched to a gene: 6. The CDR3 covers 12 residues. Germline values: CDR1 SGHVS, CDR2 FQNEAQ. The sequenced sample was CD4+ or CD8+ T cells sorted from blood, obtained in a trial of the OX40 agonist ivuxolimab. The V call is TRBV7-8, the J call TRBJ1-2; TRBD1 matches 7 bases. This TCR was recovered from an adult with an advanced solid tumor such as melanoma, head and neck, liver or kidney cancer. The CDR3 sequence: CASSPRQGSYTF. CDR3 coding DNA: TGTGCCAGCAGCCCTCGACAGGGAAGCTACACCTTC.